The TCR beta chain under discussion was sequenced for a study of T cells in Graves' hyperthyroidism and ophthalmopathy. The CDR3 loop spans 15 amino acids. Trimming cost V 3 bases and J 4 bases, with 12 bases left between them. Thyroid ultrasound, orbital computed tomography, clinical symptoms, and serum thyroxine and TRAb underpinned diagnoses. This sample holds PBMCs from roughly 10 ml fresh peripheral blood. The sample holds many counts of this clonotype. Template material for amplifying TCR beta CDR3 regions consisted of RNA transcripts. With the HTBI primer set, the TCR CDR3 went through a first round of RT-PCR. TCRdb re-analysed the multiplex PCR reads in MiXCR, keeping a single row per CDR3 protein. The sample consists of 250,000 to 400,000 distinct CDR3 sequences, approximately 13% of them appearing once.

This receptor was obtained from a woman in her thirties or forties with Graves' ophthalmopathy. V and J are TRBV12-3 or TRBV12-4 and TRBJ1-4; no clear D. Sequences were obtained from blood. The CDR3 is CASSLGGGFNEKLFF. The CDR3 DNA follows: TGTGCCAGCAGTTTGGGCGGAGGTTTTAATGAAAAACTGTTTTTT.